The 10 T cell receptor beta chains listed next were all sequenced from one sample in a study of T cell repertoires in cytomegalovirus infection (dated by TCRdb to the late 2010s). Antigens of these TCRs are unknown. The sample's treatment or condition label is to be understood as: in vitro stimulation with specific CMV peptide epitopes to enrich CMV-specific T cells. The sample was run on an Illumina HiSeq 1500. TCRdb ran its own pipeline on the public reads, namely fastp trimming at Q25 and MiXCR clone calling, and kept in-frame beta chains. One record per CDR3 amino acid sequence lists the most common genes and DNA. The sample table lists hundreds of thousands of distinct CDR3 sequences, around a third of them with a count of one. The leading ten clones occupy 15% to 20% of the sample. Sequences were derived from cultured PBMCs, sampled from culture after CMV antigen stimulation. The receptor set was obtained from a human donor in good health (CMV status not recorded). Some clones in this sample may be carry-over from other donors' samples.

The V and J genes are TRBV4-1 and TRBJ2-7, with 11 bases identical to TRBD2. The CDR3 length is 17 residues. Germline V gene sequence: CDR1 MGHRA, CDR2 YSYEKL. V shed 4 bases and J 6 bases; nucleotides not matched to a gene: 14. CDR3 coding DNA: TGCGCCAGCAGCCTTGTCGGGGGTAGCGGGGGGGCCAGCGAGCAGTACTTC. Translation: CASSLVGGSGGASEQYF.

This chain links TRBV12-3 or TRBV12-4 with TRBJ2-7; TRBD1 matches 8 bases. The CDR3 totals 16 residues. The junction had 9 bases not matched to a gene; V was cut back by 5 bases and J by 0 bases. The CDR3 is CASSPGQGGSSYEQYF. In DNA, the CDR3 is TGTGCCAGCAGTCCTGGACAGGGTGGGTCCTCCTACGAGCAGTACTTC.

This clonotype showed up just a few times. The chain recombines TRBV12-3 or TRBV12-4 with TRBJ2-5; the D is unclear. With 6 bases removed from V and 4 bases from J, the gap between germline ends came to 15 bases. The CDR3 is made up of 14 amino acids. The CDR3 DNA is TGTGCCAGCAGACTAACCGGAAGAGGAGAGACCCAGTACTTC. Its translation is CASRLTGRGETQYF.

This clonotype occurred many times. The V gene is TRBV7-2, the J gene TRBJ2-1; 8 bases are a match to TRBD1. Trimming took 1 base from V and 10 from J; bases not matched to a gene: 9. Germline loops: CDR1 SGHTA, CDR2 FQGNSA. The length of the CDR3 is 15 residues. The CDR3, as DNA: TGTGCCAGCAGCTTAGGGGGACAGGTGTTCGGCGAGCAGTTCTTC. Its translation: CASSLGGQVFGEQFF. The full variable domain, completed using reference TRBV7-2 and TRBJ2-1, is GAGVSQSPSNKVTEKGKDVELRCDPISGHTALYWYRQSLGQGLEFLIYFQGNSAPDKSGLPSDRFSAERTGGSVSTLTIQRTQQEDSAVYLCASSLGGQVFGEQFFGPGTRLTVL.

The V and J genes are TRBV29-1 and TRBJ1-1; weak D call: TRBD1 (6 bases). The CDR3 is 13 residues long. Germline V gives CDR1 SQVTM, CDR2 ANQGSEA. V was pared by 6 bases and J by 0 bases, with 11 bases between. This CDR3 reads CSVKQGLNTEAFF. CDR3 DNA sequence: TGCAGCGTGAAACAGGGATTGAACACTGAAGCTTTCTTT.

This clonotype was seen once. The V and J genes are TRBV7-6 and TRBJ2-5; a weak D match, TRBD2 (6 bases). CDR1 is SGHVS and CDR2 is FNYEAQ in the germline V gene. This CDR3 has 16 residues. V lost 5 bases and J lost 3, with 19 bases in between. The CDR3 reads CASSQDGGAVEETQYF. CDR3 DNA: TGTGCCAGCAGCCAGGACGGCGGGGCCGTAGAAGAGACCCAGTACTTC.

This rearrangement joins TRBV20-1 to TRBJ2-1; D is ambiguous. Germline assignment: CDR1 DFQATT and CDR2 SNEGSKA (reference sequence). This CDR3 is 10 amino acids long. Trimming pared 2 bases from V and 10 bases from J, leaving 6 bases between. CDR3 sequence: CSARPGEQFF. CDR3 DNA sequence: TGCAGTGCTAGACCCGGGGAGCAGTTCTTC.

This clonotype has just a few counts. The chain employs TRBV11-2 and TRBJ2-2; 8 nucleotides match TRBD2. This CDR3 comprises 16 residues. Germline V lookup: CDR1 SGHAT, CDR2 FQNNGV. The ends lost 4 bases at V and 1 base at J; junction bases unmatched: 5. The CDR3 spells CASSSLAGKNTGELFF. In DNA, the CDR3 is TGTGCCAGCAGCTCTTTAGCGGGGAAGAACACCGGGGAGCTGTTTTTT.

This clonotype was observed many times. CDR3 in amino acids: CASNLWSPQPQHF. The DNA of the CDR3 is TGTGCCAGCAACCTCTGGAGCCCTCAGCCCCAGCATTTT. This chain links TRBV7-9 with TRBJ1-5; D not certain. Trimming stripped 7 bases from V and 6 bases from J, with 13 bases between. Germline CDR1 reads SEHNR; CDR2 reads FQNEAQ (reference sequence). The CDR3 contains 13 residues.

This clonotype appeared once. The J gene is TRBJ2-1, the V gene TRBV5-1, with 11 bases identical to TRBD2. Trimming at V came to 4 bases and at J to 5 bases, leaving 8 bases not matched to a gene. The CDR3 totals 16 residues. The germline CDR1 and CDR2 sequences are SGHRS and YFSETQ. CDR3 bases: TGCGCCAGCAGCGTGGGTAGCGGGGGGGCGGACAATGAGCAGTTCTTC. Translating it yields CASSVGSGGADNEQFF.